These 18 T cell receptor beta chains originate from one sample sequenced in a study of spatial heterogeneity in lung cancer (dated by TCRdb to between 2017 and 2020). Results and caveats for the whole study, not just this receptor: A correlation was observed between the number of expanded intratumoral alpha and beta TCRs and the tumor nonsynonymous mutation count.

Library preparation employed 5' RACE. Sequencing was carried out with a NextSeq 500. TCRdb cleaned the public reads at Q25 with fastp, built clones with MiXCR and kept in-frame beta chains. Rows with a matching CDR3 protein are joined into one entry that keeps the most common DNA and genes. A total of more than 10,000 distinct CDR3 sequences appear in this sample, around 5% of them only once. Clones ranked in the top ten supply 36% of the sample. These receptors have no known antigen. This specimen's time point label, per the study, means: sample taken at primary tumor resection. Sequences were derived from lung tumor tissue, sampled at surgery. Receptors originate from a male donor with early-stage non-small cell lung cancer.

There are many counts of this clonotype. V usage is TRBV7-9 and J usage is TRBJ2-5, with 7 bases aligning to TRBD1. In germline, CDR1 is SEHNR, CDR2 FQNEAQ (reference sequence). The CDR3 runs to 14 residues. V shed 4 bases, J shed 3 bases, and the junction held 5 bases outside the gene matches. The CDR3 reads CASSSLGTEETQYF. As DNA, the CDR3 is TGTGCCAGCAGCTCGCTCGGGACAGAAGAGACCCAGTACTTC.

Ten or more counts support this clonotype. V is TRBV7-2 and J is TRBJ2-5; the D is unclear. This CDR3 has 12 amino acids. V lost 5 bases and J lost 5, with 9 bases in between. Germline CDR1 and CDR2: SGHTA and FQGNSA. CDR3 residues: CASSPEGETQYF. The CDR3, as DNA: TGTGCCAGCAGCCCAGAAGGCGAGACCCAGTACTTC. Full variable domain (outside the CDR3, taken from reference TRBV7-2 and TRBJ2-5): GAGVSQSPSNKVTEKGKDVELRCDPISGHTALYWYRQSLGQGLEFLIYFQGNSAPDKSGLPSDRFSAERTGGSVSTLTIQRTQQEDSAVYLCASSPEGETQYFGPGTRLLVL.

This clonotype was counted many times. One junction end disagrees with the germline gene, perhaps due to a read error. The chain uses TRBV7-7 and TRBJ2-1; TRBD1 agrees at 9 bases. The CDR3 runs to 14 residues. Germline CDR1 and CDR2: SSHAT and FNYEAQ (reference sequence). The DNA for the CDR3 is TGTGCTAGCAGCTCTCAGGACAGGGGCGGCGAGCAGTTCTTC. It encodes CASSSQDRGGEQFF.

This clonotype came up many times. The rearrangement links TRBV12-3 or TRBV12-4 to TRBJ1-3, with D unresolved. The CDR3 extends over 16 amino acids. V dropped 8 bases and J dropped 0 bases, with 17 bases sitting between them. The CDR3 region has the DNA TGTGCCAGCTCATCGTCCGGGGAAAGCTCTGGAAACACCATATATTTT. It codes for CASSSSGESSGNTIYF.

This clonotype was counted ten times or more. CDR3 loop: CASRARSSGYTF. The CDR3 DNA reads TGTGCCAGCAGGGCTAGGAGTTCGGGCTACACCTTC. The chain links TRBV12-3 or TRBV12-4 to TRBJ1-2; D uncertain. Trimming shortened V by 6 bases and J by 8 bases, and 13 bases separated the two germline ends. The CDR3 is 12 amino acids.

This clonotype has a count of ten or more. The rearrangement uses TRBV9 and TRBJ2-7; 7 bases fit TRBD1. Germline assignment: CDR1 SGDLS and CDR2 YYNGEE. The V and J ends lost 3 bases and 6 bases, in that order; junction bases with no gene match: 15. CDR3 length equals 16 residues. Written as DNA, the CDR3 is TGTGCCAGCAGCGCCGATTCCGGGACAGTTTCCAGCGAGCAGTACTTC. Translated, it gives CASSADSGTVSSEQYF. Together with reference TRBV9 and TRBJ2-7, the CDR3 gives the full variable domain: DSGVTQTPKHLITATGQRVTLRCSPRSGDLSVYWYQQSLDQGLQFLIQYYNGEERAKGNILERFSAQQFPDLHSELNLSSLELGDSALYFCASSADSGTVSSEQYFGPGTRLTVT.

Many counts were recorded for this clonotype. The chain joins TRBV18 to TRBJ2-5; D gene uncertain. The CDR3 is 13 amino acids. Trimming took off 5 bases at V and 2 bases at J, with 9 bases between the two ends. Germline assignment: CDR1 KGHSH and CDR2 LQKENI. CDR3 loop: CASSGSAQETQYF. In nucleotides, the CDR3 is TGTGCCAGCTCAGGCTCAGCTCAAGAGACCCAGTACTTC.

This clonotype was recorded at least ten times. The chain combines TRBV5-1 with TRBJ2-3; 7 nucleotides line up with TRBD2. This CDR3 comprises 16 residues. V gave up 4 bases and J gave up 0 bases; unmatched junction bases: 8. Germline V lookup: CDR1 SGHRS, CDR2 YFSETQ. CDR3 sequence: CASSTTGLLSTDTQYF. In nucleotides, the CDR3 is TGCGCCAGCAGCACAACGGGACTACTGAGCACAGATACGCAGTATTTT.

This clonotype is labeled medium-sized. This chain uses TRBV29-1 with TRBJ2-3; weak D call: TRBD2 (6 bases). This CDR3 is 13 amino acids long. Per the germline V gene, CDR1 is SQVTM and CDR2 is ANQGSEA. V was cut by 5 bases and J by 2 bases, with 11 bases left in between. CDR3 amino acids: CSVYAGNTDTQYF. The CDR3 DNA sequence: TGCAGCGTTTATGCGGGAAACACAGATACGCAGTATTTT.

This clonotype was found many times. The chain carries TRBV7-9 and TRBJ1-2, with D possibly being TRBD1 (6 bases). The CDR3 has 16 amino acids. Germline V gene lookup returns CDR1 SEHNR and CDR2 FQNEAQ (reference sequence). The germline V and J ends were trimmed by 5 bases and 8 bases, with 24 bases remaining between them. CDR3 protein: CASSPPGGGDLGGYTF. In nucleotides, the CDR3 is TGTGCCAGCAGCCCTCCGGGGGGCGGAGATTTGGGCGGCTACACCTTC.

Ten or more counts support this clonotype. For the CDR3, the DNA is TGCGCCAGCAGCCTGGCCAACAGGAACACTGAAGCTTTCTTT. Protein sequence: CASSLANRNTEAFF. This rearrangement joins TRBV5-1 to TRBJ1-1, with D hard to call. The ends were cut back, 4 bases at V and 1 base at J, with 11 bases in the middle. Germline CDR1 and CDR2: SGHRS and YFSETQ. The CDR3 runs 14 residues.

This clonotype was detected only a few times. The chain employs TRBV7-2 and TRBJ1-2; the D is unclear. Germline V gene lookup returns CDR1 SGHTA and CDR2 FQGNSA. The CDR3 has 14 residues. Trimming pared 1 base from V and 0 bases from J, leaving 6 bases between. The CDR3 DNA reads TGTGCCAGCAGCTTAGTACTGGCTAACTATGGCTACACCTTC. This translates into CASSLVLANYGYTF. The variable domain in full, with the rest retrieved from reference TRBV7-2 and TRBJ1-2, is GAGVSQSPSNKVTEKGKDVELRCDPISGHTALYWYRQSLGQGLEFLIYFQGNSAPDKSGLPSDRFSAERTGGSVSTLTIQRTQQEDSAVYLCASSLVLANYGYTFGSGTRLTVV.

This clonotype was recorded at least ten times. The chain uses TRBV5-1 and TRBJ1-2; 8 bases agree with TRBD1. Germline V gene sequence: CDR1 SGHRS, CDR2 YFSETQ. After removal of 5 bases from V and 6 bases from J, the junction contained 6 bases not matched to a gene. This CDR3 region has 13 residues. The CDR3 DNA is TGCGCCAGCAGATACGGGACAGGCAATGGCTACACCTTC. Protein product: CASRYGTGNGYTF.

This clonotype was seen ten or more times. This chain uses TRBV12-3 or TRBV12-4 with TRBJ2-5; D is possibly TRBD2 (5 bases). This CDR3 is built from 14 residues. V was trimmed by 5 bases and J by 2 bases, leaving 12 bases between them. CDR3 sequence: CASSLYGEQETQYF. The CDR3 DNA reads TGTGCCAGCAGTCTTTACGGGGAGCAAGAGACCCAGTACTTC.

At least ten counts were recorded for this clonotype. The chain couples TRBV5-4 to TRBJ2-7, with a possible D match to TRBD2 (6 bases). The ends were cut back, 4 bases at V and 7 bases at J, with 24 bases in the middle. CDR1 and CDR2 from the germline V gene are SGHNT and YYREEE (reference sequence). This CDR3 has 16 residues. CDR3 sequence: CASSRDGANSAGEQYF. In DNA form, the CDR3 reads TGTGCCAGCAGCCGGGACGGGGCTAACTCGGCGGGGGAGCAGTACTTC.

This clonotype was counted ten times or more. V and J are TRBV29-1 and TRBJ2-1; TRBD1 matches 9 bases. Germline lookup yields CDR1 SQVTM and CDR2 ANQGSEA. V shed 6 bases and J 3 bases; nucleotides not matched to a gene: 3. This CDR3 contains 13 residues. The CDR3 DNA reads TGCAGCGTCGGGACAGGGTTCTACAATGAGCAGTTCTTC. As protein: CSVGTGFYNEQFF.

In its sample, this clonotype was seen many times. The chain joins TRBV12-3 or TRBV12-4 to TRBJ1-6, with D maybe TRBD1 (6 bases). This CDR3 has 14 amino acids. Trimming removed 7 bases at V and 10 bases at J, with 17 bases between. The CDR3 coding sequence is TGTGCCAGCACCCCGACGGGGGCCCACTCACCCCTCCACTTT. It specifies CASTPTGAHSPLHF.

This clonotype was observed at least ten times. The chain links TRBV24-1 to TRBJ1-2, with a possible D match to TRBD1 (6 bases). CDR1 KGHDR and CDR2 SFDVKD come from the germline V gene. The CDR3 runs 14 residues. Trimming left V 3 bases short and J 4 bases short, with 11 bases between. The CDR3 sequence: CATSDTGQFYGYTF. The CDR3 coding sequence is TGTGCCACCAGTGATACCGGACAGTTCTATGGCTACACCTTC.